These 28 T cell receptor beta chains originate from one sample sequenced in a study of T-cell memory formation after mild COVID-19. One entry per CDR3 protein, called by TCRdb with MiXCR from the 5' RACE reads. Among about 100,000 distinct CDR3 sequences listed, over 8.5% were seen once. The sequencing input was PBMCs or a T cell subset sorted from them (not recorded which). The source is a man aged 18 to 29 who had mild COVID-19 (a few samples of this study predate the infection). Cell type and time point are not known.

The chain has TRBV7-9 and TRBJ2-2, with TRBD1 as a possible D gene (5 bases). Germline CDR1 and CDR2: SEHNR and FQNEAQ (reference sequence). Trimming took 5 bases from V and 6 from J, leaving 22 bases between them. The CDR3 runs to 17 residues. The CDR3 region has the DNA TGTGCCAGCAGCGGAGACAGCGTCCCTTACCGGGCCGGGGAGCTGTTTTTT. It encodes CASSGDSVPYRAGELFF.

In its sample, this clonotype was seen a few times. This chain joins TRBV12-3 or TRBV12-4 and TRBJ2-3; 7 bases align to TRBD1. CDR3 length equals 13 residues. Unmatched junction bases numbered 8, after V lost 9 bases and J lost 5 bases. The CDR3 nucleotides are TGTGCCAGTACAGGGGTTTTAGTAGATACGCAGTATTTT. Translated, it gives CASTGVLVDTQYF.

Only a few counts were recorded for this clonotype. The chain links TRBV12-3 or TRBV12-4 to TRBJ2-2; D call uncertain. The CDR3 runs 14 residues. V lost 11 bases and J lost 0, with 13 bases in between. The CDR3 spells CAVQPGPNTGELFF. Written as DNA, the CDR3 is TGTGCCGTCCAACCAGGCCCGAACACCGGGGAGCTGTTTTTT.

This clonotype has just a few counts. The chain carries TRBV15 and TRBJ2-7; D is ambiguous. CDR3 length: 16 amino acids. CDR1 and CDR2 from the germline V gene are LNHNV and YYDKDF (reference sequence). The ends were cut back, 2 bases at V and 2 bases at J, with 16 bases in the middle. The DNA for the CDR3 is TGTGCCACCAGCAGACTTCCTTCGACGGCCACCTACGAGCAGTACGTC. Translated, it gives CATSRLPSTATYEQYV.

This clonotype has at least ten counts. This chain connects TRBV19 to TRBJ2-2; a weak D match, TRBD2 (6 bases). The CDR3 sequence is 15 residues long. Germline V gives CDR1 LNHDA, CDR2 SQIVND (reference sequence). V lost 6 bases to trimming and J lost 4 bases, with 15 bases between them. The CDR3 reads CASSRYRDSTGELFF. CDR3 nucleotides: TGTGCCAGTAGCAGATACCGGGACTCCACCGGGGAGCTGTTTTTT. Drawing the rest from reference TRBV19 and TRBJ2-2, the complete variable domain is DGGITQSPKYLFRKEGQNVTLSCEQNLNHDAMYWYRQDPGQGLRLIYYSQIVNDFQKGDIAEGYSVSREKKESFPLTVTSAQKNPTAFYLCASSRYRDSTGELFFGEGSRLTVL.

The rearrangement joins TRBV2 to TRBJ1-5; D is perhaps TRBD1 (5 bases). The CDR3 covers 15 residues. V was shortened by 6 bases and J by 1 base, with 13 bases between the two germline ends. Germline V lookup: CDR1 SNHLY, CDR2 FYNNEI. CDR3 bases: TGTGCCAGCAGGGAAACAGGATGGAGCAATCAGCCCCAGCATTTT. It translates to CASRETGWSNQPQHF. Looking up the rest from reference TRBV2 and TRBJ1-5 gives the full variable domain: EPEVTQTPSHQVTQMGQEVILRCVPISNHLYFYWYRQILGQKVEFLVSFYNNEISEKSEIFDDQFSVERPDGSNFTLKIRSTKLEDSAMYFCASRETGWSNQPQHFGDGTRLSIL.

The CDR3 protein is CASSLGDSWTTGELFF. The DNA for the CDR3 is TGTGCCAGCAGCTTGGGTGATAGCTGGACCACCGGGGAGCTGTTTTTT. The chain links TRBV5-4 to TRBJ2-2; D remains unclear. The V end was cut by 0 bases, the J end by 4 bases, with 13 bases between. The CDR3 runs to 16 residues. Germline V gives CDR1 SGHNT, CDR2 YYREEE (reference sequence).

This clonotype was seen a few times. This chain joins TRBV5-4 and TRBJ2-2; 12 nucleotides agree with TRBD1. V shed 5 bases and J 6 bases; nucleotides not matched to a gene: 8. CDR3 length: 16 amino acids. Germline assignment: CDR1 SGHNT and CDR2 YYREEE (reference sequence). CDR3 coding DNA: TGTGCCAGCAGTTCGCCGGGACAGGGGGCGTCCGGGGAGCTGTTTTTT. Translation gives CASSSPGQGASGELFF.

This chain connects TRBV4-2 to TRBJ2-5; 16 bases are shared with TRBD2. The J segment lost 3 bases and the V segment lost 0 bases, leaving 1 base of the junction unmatched. This CDR3 is 17 amino acids long. Germline V lookup: CDR1 LGHNA, CDR2 YNFKEQ. The CDR3 sequence: CASSQDGTSGGEETQYF. The CDR3 DNA follows: TGTGCCAGCAGCCAAGATGGGACTAGCGGGGGGGAAGAGACCCAGTACTTC.

This clonotype was observed a handful of times. CDR3 amino acids: CASSQGTVQYF. CDR3 coding DNA: TGCGCCAGCAGCCAAGGGACAGTACAGTATTTT. The chain recombines TRBV4-3 with TRBJ2-3, with D tentatively TRBD1 (6 bases). The germline gives CDR1 LGHNA, CDR2 YSLEER. The CDR3 has 11 amino acids. V was trimmed by 1 base and J by 12 bases, leaving 8 bases between them.

This clonotype was counted between two and nine times. The V call is TRBV20-1, the J call TRBJ2-7; 12 bases match TRBD2. CDR1 DFQATT and CDR2 SNEGSKA come from the germline V gene (reference sequence). Unmatched junction bases numbered 5, after V lost 2 bases and J lost 3 bases. The CDR3 runs to 15 residues. In DNA, the CDR3 is TGCAGTGCTAGACGTCTAGCGGGGGGGCACTACGAGCAGTACGTC. Residues: CSARRLAGGHYEQYV.

J is TRBJ1-1 and V is TRBV9; D ambiguous. V gave up 3 bases and J gave up 1 base, with 16 bases separating them. The CDR3 is 16 amino acids. Per the germline V gene, CDR1 is SGDLS and CDR2 is YYNGEE. CDR3 residues: CASSDRGSPSNTEAFF. In DNA form, the CDR3 reads TGTGCCAGCAGCGATCGAGGATCCCCGTCGAACACTGAAGCTTTCTTT. The full variable domain, rest sourced from reference TRBV9 and TRBJ1-1, is DSGVTQTPKHLITATGQRVTLRCSPRSGDLSVYWYQQSLDQGLQFLIQYYNGEERAKGNILERFSAQQFPDLHSELNLSSLELGDSALYFCASSDRGSPSNTEAFFGQGTRLTVV.

The chain recombines TRBV7-9 with TRBJ2-3; D is ambiguous. Per germline, CDR1 SEHNR and CDR2 FQNEAQ (reference sequence). Trimming took off 5 bases at V and 5 bases at J, with 23 bases between the two ends. This CDR3 is built from 17 residues. As DNA, the CDR3 is TGTGCCAGCAGCAACGCCGGGCGGCAGACCCTCGTAGATACGCAGTATTTT. Protein product: CASSNAGRQTLVDTQYF.

This clonotype was picked up a small number of times. CDR3 loop: CAISESPLVSTEAFF. The CDR3 DNA follows: TGTGCCATCAGTGAGTCCCCCCTGGTTAGCACTGAAGCTTTCTTT. J is TRBJ1-1 and V is TRBV10-3; D is unresolved. Germline values: CDR1 ENHRY, CDR2 SYGVKD. V was trimmed by 0 bases and J by 4 bases, leaving 12 bases between them. There are 15 residues in the CDR3.

The chain recombines TRBV29-1 with TRBJ2-2; 7 positions match TRBD2. This CDR3 region has 15 residues. CDR1 and CDR2 from the germline V gene are SQVTM and ANQGSEA. Unmatched junction bases numbered 12, after V lost 3 bases and J lost 8 bases. The CDR3: CSVEKRDQLGGELFF. The CDR3 DNA sequence: TGCAGCGTTGAGAAGCGGGACCAGCTAGGGGGGGAGCTGTTTTTT.

This clonotype appeared many times. The V call is TRBV27, the J call TRBJ2-7, with a weak D call TRBD2 (5 bases). This CDR3 is built from 14 residues. The V gene's germline CDR1 is MNHEY and CDR2 SMNVEV (reference sequence). Deletions cut 2 bases from V and 1 base from J, with 9 bases between. The CDR3 nucleotides read TGTGCCAGCAGTTTAGTGGCGGGTTCCTACGAGCAGTACGTC. Translation gives CASSLVAGSYEQYV.

The chain employs TRBV18 and TRBJ1-5; D is undetermined. The V and J ends lost 3 bases and 9 bases respectively, with 18 bases between them. There are 15 residues in the CDR3. Germline V gene lookup returns CDR1 KGHSH and CDR2 LQKENI. In DNA form, the CDR3 reads TGTGCCAGCTCACCCGCCGGAGTGCCCGTTGTGCCCCAGCATTTT. It codes for CASSPAGVPVVPQHF.

This clonotype was seen more than once but under ten times. The rearrangement uses TRBV12-3 or TRBV12-4 and TRBJ2-1; 10 bases fit TRBD1. The CDR3 length is 14 residues. Unmatched junction bases numbered 6, after V lost 5 bases and J lost 8 bases. The CDR3 is CASSGTGAGDEQFF. The CDR3 DNA is TGTGCCAGCAGTGGGACAGGGGCCGGGGATGAGCAGTTCTTC.

The rearrangement links TRBV7-9 to TRBJ1-5; possible D gene TRBD1, 6 bases. V gave up 5 bases and J gave up 2 bases, with 10 bases separating them. CDR1 and CDR2 (germline): SEHNR, FQNEAQ (reference sequence). The CDR3 spans 14 residues. CDR3 sequence: CASSRQAGNQPQHF. The DNA of the CDR3 is TGTGCCAGCAGCAGACAGGCCGGCAATCAGCCCCAGCATTTT.

There are a few counts of this clonotype. The chain employs TRBV6-6 and TRBJ2-1, with D uncertain. Germline V gives CDR1 MNHNY, CDR2 SVGAGI (reference sequence). CDR3 length equals 12 residues. V dropped 0 bases and J dropped 10 bases, with 7 bases sitting between them. CDR3 in DNA: TGTGCCAGCAGTTACTCCTCCAAGGAGCAGTTCTTC. Protein: CASSYSSKEQFF.

This clonotype was seen a few times. The CDR3 nucleotides are TGTGCCAGCAGCTTAGAAAGAGGGTGGGGTCAGCCCCAGCATTTT. It specifies CASSLERGWGQPQHF. The chain carries TRBV7-8 and TRBJ1-5; D unresolved. Germline lookup yields CDR1 SGHVS and CDR2 FQNEAQ. V lost 1 base and J lost 6, with 13 bases in between. The CDR3 is 15 residues long. The whole variable domain, remainder taken from reference TRBV7-8 and TRBJ1-5, is GAGVSQSPRYKVAKRGQDVALRCDPISGHVSLFWYQQALGQGPEFLTYFQNEAQLDKSGLPSDRFFAERPEGSVSTLKIQRTQQEDSAVYLCASSLERGWGQPQHFGDGTRLSIL.

This clonotype was found a few times. This sequence joins TRBV5-4 and TRBJ2-3, with D perhaps given as TRBD1 or TRBD2 (5 bases each). V shed 5 bases and J shed 2 bases, with 9 bases lying between them. The CDR3 is made up of 13 amino acids. Germline lookup yields CDR1 SGHNT and CDR2 YYREEE (reference sequence). For the CDR3, the DNA is TGTGCCAGCAGTTGGGGGAACACAGATACGCAGTATTTT. This translates into CASSWGNTDTQYF.

This clonotype occurred a few times. The V and J genes are TRBV7-9 and TRBJ2-7, with 8 bases identical to TRBD2. Losses at the gene ends were 6 bases for V and 6 bases for J; bases not matched to a gene: 10. Looked up from germline, CDR1 is SEHNR and CDR2 is FQNEAQ (reference sequence). This CDR3 has 14 amino acids. Written as DNA, the CDR3 is TGTGCCAGCAGTCACCCAGCGGGGGTCGGCGAGCAGTACTTC. Protein product: CASSHPAGVGEQYF.

This clonotype was picked up a small number of times. This chain connects TRBV12-3 or TRBV12-4 to TRBJ2-3; 10 positions agree with TRBD2. The CDR3 totals 14 residues. Unmatched junction bases numbered 3, after V lost 3 bases and J lost 6 bases. In DNA, the CDR3 is TGTGCCAGCAGTTTCCCTAGCGGGGGTGATACGCAGTATTTT. This gives the protein CASSFPSGGDTQYF.

The rearrangement uses TRBV4-3 and TRBJ2-2; a possible D gene is TRBD2 (6 bases). Trimming stripped 2 bases from V and 3 bases from J, with 13 bases between. CDR3 length equals 16 residues. Germline V gene lookup returns CDR1 LGHNA and CDR2 YSLEER. The CDR3 DNA reads as TGCGCCAGCAGCCAATCGTGGGGAGGACACACCGGGGAGCTGTTTTTT. Protein sequence: CASSQSWGGHTGELFF.

There are a few counts of this clonotype. The chain recombines TRBV5-1 with TRBJ2-7; 10 bases map to TRBD2. V dropped 7 bases and J dropped 1; count of bases not matched to a gene: 2. The CDR3 covers 13 residues. Germline CDR1 is SGHRS and CDR2 is YFSETQ. The CDR3 DNA reads as TGCGCCAGCCGAGCGGGGGGGTCCTACGAGCAGTACTTC. Its protein product is CASRAGGSYEQYF. The whole variable domain, filled in from reference TRBV5-1 and TRBJ2-7, reads KAGVTQTPRYLIKTRGQQVTLSCSPISGHRSVSWYQQTPGQGLQFLFEYFSETQRNKGNFPGRFSGRQFSNSRSEMNVSTLELGDSALYLCASRAGGSYEQYFGPGTRLTVT.

This clonotype showed up just a few times. The CDR3 here is CASRPSGGDEQYF. The CDR3 nucleotides are TGTGCCAGCAGGCCTAGCGGGGGGGACGAGCAGTACTTC. The chain employs TRBV4-2 and TRBJ2-7; TRBD2 agrees at 12 bases. Germline V CDR1 and CDR2: LGHNA, YNFKEQ. Unmatched junction bases numbered 2, after V lost 6 bases and J lost 5 bases. The CDR3 covers 13 residues.

This clonotype came up a few times. The chain carries TRBV7-9 and TRBJ1-6; D not certain. CDR3 length equals 15 residues. V dropped 6 bases and J dropped 7 bases, with 16 bases sitting between them. CDR1 is SEHNR and CDR2 is FQNEAQ in the germline V gene (reference sequence). This CDR3 reads CASREGRMLNSPLHF. The CDR3 nucleotides read TGTGCCAGCAGAGAAGGACGGATGCTGAATTCACCCCTCCACTTT.